These 20 T cell receptor beta chains share one sample of origin, sequenced in a study of STAT5B mutations in CD4+ large granular lymphocyte leukemia. Generated by immunoSEQ multiplex PCR, the TCRdb table keeps only in-frame clones and is missing some. The sample has tens of thousands of clones, around nine tenths seen once. Sequencing used CD4+ T cells from blood buffy coats. The receptor source for this set is a human donor in good health.

V is TRBV19 and J is TRBJ2-2; TRBD1 matches at 9 bases. Germline trimming cut 10 bases from V and 1 base from J; bases unmatched to any gene: 4. This CDR3 has 14 residues. Germline V CDR1 and CDR2: LNHDA, SQIVND (reference sequence). Here the CDR3 DNA reads TGTGCCATCGGACAGGGGAGGAACACCGGGGAGCTGTTTTTT. It specifies CAIGQGRNTGELFF.

V usage is TRBV6-1 and J usage is TRBJ2-7; 9 bases are shared with TRBD1. The CDR3 runs to 14 residues. V was clipped by 6 bases and J by 7 bases; unmatched bases: 10. In germline, CDR1 is MNHNS, CDR2 SASEGT. The CDR3 region has the DNA TGTGCCAGCAGACTAGGGACAGGGTTTATGGAGCAGTACTTC. Its translation: CASRLGTGFMEQYF.

The chain uses TRBV5-4 and TRBJ2-1; no clear D. The ends were cut back, 3 bases at V and 5 bases at J, with 12 bases in the middle. The CDR3 covers 14 residues. CDR1 and CDR2 (germline): SGHNT, YYREEE (reference sequence). The CDR3 spells CASSSLQENNEQFF. CDR3 nucleotides: TGTGCCAGCAGCTCCCTGCAGGAAAACAATGAGCAGTTCTTC. Based on the CDR3 plus reference TRBV5-4 and TRBJ2-1, the full variable domain is ETGVTQSPTHLIKTRGQQVTLRCSSQSGHNTVSWYQQALGQGPQFIFQYYREEENGRGNFPPRFSGLQFPNYSSELNVNALELDDSALYLCASSSLQENNEQFFGPGTRLTVL.

The rearrangement uses TRBV4-1 and TRBJ2-1; 11 bases align to TRBD2. Per the germline V gene, CDR1 is MGHRA and CDR2 is YSYEKL. Losses at the gene ends were 3 bases for V and 6 bases for J; bases not matched to a gene: 4. The CDR3 sequence is 15 residues long. In DNA form, the CDR3 reads TGCGCCAGCAGCCAGAATCTAGCGGGAGGCAATGAGCAGTTCTTC. Translated, it gives CASSQNLAGGNEQFF.

This rearrangement joins TRBV19 to TRBJ1-2; D may be TRBD1 (6 bases). The CDR3 totals 16 residues. V was pared by 7 bases and J by 4 bases, with 22 bases between. Germline values: CDR1 LNHDA, CDR2 SQIVND (reference sequence). This chain's CDR3 is CASTISRGGQGYGYTF. CDR3 bases: TGTGCCAGTACTATCTCTCGGGGGGGCCAGGGCTATGGCTACACCTTC.

This rearrangement joins TRBV5-1 to TRBJ2-2; TRBD1 or TRBD2 may be the D gene (5 bases each). CDR3 length equals 15 residues. Germline lookup yields CDR1 SGHRS and CDR2 YFSETQ. Between the trimmed V and J ends, which lost 2 bases and 4 bases, there was a span of 12 bases. The CDR3 coding sequence is TGCGCCAGCAGCTTTCCGGGACGACCCACCGGGGAGCTGTTTTTT. Its protein is CASSFPGRPTGELFF.

V gene TRBV10-3 combines with J gene TRBJ2-7; 11 bases line up with TRBD2. J gave up 4 bases and V 0 bases, and 2 bases lay outside the gene matches. This CDR3 spans 15 amino acids. Germline loops: CDR1 ENHRY, CDR2 SYGVKD. This chain's CDR3 is CAISESGTSGYEQYF. For the CDR3, the DNA is TGTGCCATCAGTGAGTCGGGGACTAGCGGATACGAGCAGTACTTC.

The chain uses TRBV5-4 and TRBJ2-7; D is undetermined. The CDR3 is 14 amino acids. Trimming stripped 0 bases from V and 0 bases from J, with 7 bases between. Germline-derived CDR1 and CDR2 are SGHNT and YYREEE (reference sequence). The CDR3: CASSLDIVSYEQYF. DNA for the CDR3: TGTGCCAGCAGCTTGGACATAGTCTCCTACGAGCAGTACTTC. Full variable domain (remainder filled in from reference TRBV5-4 and TRBJ2-7): ETGVTQSPTHLIKTRGQQVTLRCSSQSGHNTVSWYQQALGQGPQFIFQYYREEENGRGNFPPRFSGLQFPNYSSELNVNALELDDSALYLCASSLDIVSYEQYFGPGTRLTVT.

The CDR3: CASSSNPRRRYNEQFF. The CDR3 nucleotides read TGTGCCAGCAGCTCCAATCCTAGGCGTAGGTACAATGAGCAGTTCTTC. V gene TRBV7-2 combines with J gene TRBJ2-1; no firm D call. There are 16 residues in the CDR3. Germline V gives CDR1 SGHTA, CDR2 FQGNSA. V lost 4 bases, J lost 4 bases, and 17 bases lay in between.

The rearrangement joins TRBV5-6 to TRBJ2-5, with 8 nucleotides matching TRBD1. Unmatched junction bases numbered 5, after V lost 5 bases and J lost 5 bases. The germline gives CDR1 SGHDT, CDR2 YYEEEE. The CDR3 spans 13 residues. CDR3 amino acids: CASRRQGMETQYF. The CDR3 DNA follows: TGTGCCAGCAGGCGACAGGGGATGGAGACCCAGTACTTC.

This rearrangement joins TRBV7-9 to TRBJ2-5; the D call may be TRBD1 or TRBD2 (5 bases each). Germline V gene data show CDR1 as SEHNR and CDR2 as FQNEAQ (reference sequence). V lost 4 bases, J lost 1 base, and 13 bases lay in between. The CDR3 covers 15 residues. This CDR3 reads CASSYPRDGQETQYF. CDR3 in DNA: TGTGCCAGCAGCTACCCCCGGGACGGCCAAGAGACCCAGTACTTC.

This clone has a handful of counts. The gene calls are TRBV6-5 and TRBJ1-2; 7 nucleotides match TRBD1. The CDR3 runs 14 residues. CDR1 is MNHEY and CDR2 is SVGAGI in the germline V gene. V gave up 5 bases and J gave up 4 bases; unmatched junction bases: 7. CDR3 sequence: CASSNPRDSYGYTF. CDR3 DNA: TGTGCCAGCAGTAACCCCCGGGACAGCTATGGCTACACCTTC.

This clone was observed once. J is TRBJ2-1 and V is TRBV19; TRBD2 agrees at 8 bases. Germline V gene sequence: CDR1 LNHDA, CDR2 SQIVND (reference sequence). The CDR3 totals 14 residues. J lost 8 bases, V lost 1 base, and 4 bases had no gene match. The CDR3 loop is CASSIAGGSDEQFF. The DNA for the CDR3 is TGTGCCAGTAGTATAGCGGGAGGGTCCGATGAGCAGTTCTTC.

The rearrangement uses TRBV5-4 and TRBJ1-2; D remains unclear. Germline V gene data show CDR1 as SGHNT and CDR2 as YYREEE (reference sequence). The CDR3 runs to 13 residues. Between the trimmed V and J ends, which lost 3 bases and 2 bases, there was a span of 8 bases. The CDR3 is CASSSPGNYGYTF. The CDR3 nucleotides are TGTGCCAGCAGCTCCCCGGGAAACTATGGCTACACCTTC. Full variable domain (missing parts from reference TRBV5-4 and TRBJ1-2): ETGVTQSPTHLIKTRGQQVTLRCSSQSGHNTVSWYQQALGQGPQFIFQYYREEENGRGNFPPRFSGLQFPNYSSELNVNALELDDSALYLCASSSPGNYGYTFGSGTRLTVV.

This chain connects TRBV7-9 to TRBJ2-7; D perhaps matches TRBD2 (5 bases). V was cut by 5 bases and J by 3 bases, with 17 bases left in between. The CDR3 runs 15 residues. The V gene's germline CDR1 is SEHNR and CDR2 FQNEAQ (reference sequence). CDR3 residues: CASSREVSRGYEQYF. The CDR3 bases are TGTGCCAGCAGCCGTGAGGTATCCCGGGGCTACGAGCAGTACTTC.

This clone has a handful of counts. The J gene is TRBJ2-2, the V gene TRBV19, with 7 positions matching TRBD1. Germline-derived CDR1 and CDR2 are LNHDA and SQIVND (reference sequence). V trimming: 6 bases; J trimming: 0 bases; junction bases outside the gene matches: 4. The CDR3 extends over 15 amino acids. The CDR3 region is CASRMTGTNTGELFF. CDR3 nucleotide sequence: TGTGCCAGTAGGATGACAGGGACGAACACCGGGGAGCTGTTTTTT.

In its sample, this clone was seen a few times. The J gene is TRBJ1-2, the V gene TRBV18, with 9 nucleotides matching TRBD1. V was pared by 6 bases and J by 2 bases, with 10 bases of the junction left unmatched. Germline values: CDR1 KGHSH, CDR2 LQKENI. The CDR3 length is 16 residues. The CDR3 protein is CASSGGTGTANYGYTF. CDR3 sequence (DNA): TGTGCCAGCTCCGGGGGGACAGGGACCGCGAACTATGGCTACACCTTC.

V usage is TRBV19 and J usage is TRBJ1-4, with unresolved D. The CDR3 consists of 13 residues. Per germline, CDR1 LNHDA and CDR2 SQIVND (reference sequence). Between the trimmed V and J ends, which lost 10 bases and 8 bases, there was a span of 17 bases. This CDR3 reads CATNEGVGEKLFF. CDR3 nucleotides: TGTGCCACCAACGAAGGAGTGGGAGAAAAACTGTTTTTT.

The rearrangement links TRBV18 to TRBJ2-3; TRBD1 aligns across 7 bases. The CDR3 is 14 amino acids. V gave up 5 bases and J gave up 2 bases; unmatched junction bases: 4. The germline V gene has CDR1 KGHSH and CDR2 LQKENI. The CDR3 bases are TGTGCCAGCTCATTACAGGGGTCCACAGATACGCAGTATTTT. This codes for CASSLQGSTDTQYF.

The V and J genes are TRBV19 and TRBJ2-6; D is possibly TRBD1 (5 bases). CDR3 length: 14 amino acids. CDR1 and CDR2 (germline): LNHDA, SQIVND (reference sequence). The V gene lost 4 bases and the J gene lost 4 bases, with 8 bases spanning the gap. The CDR3 is CASSKGPGANVLTF. CDR3 DNA: TGTGCCAGTAGTAAGGGGCCGGGGGCCAACGTCCTGACTTTC. The entire variable domain, with the rest obtained from reference TRBV19 and TRBJ2-6, is as follows: DGGITQSPKYLFRKEGQNVTLSCEQNLNHDAMYWYRQDPGQGLRLIYYSQIVNDFQKGDIAEGYSVSREKKESFPLTVTSAQKNPTAFYLCASSKGPGANVLTFGAGSRLTVL.